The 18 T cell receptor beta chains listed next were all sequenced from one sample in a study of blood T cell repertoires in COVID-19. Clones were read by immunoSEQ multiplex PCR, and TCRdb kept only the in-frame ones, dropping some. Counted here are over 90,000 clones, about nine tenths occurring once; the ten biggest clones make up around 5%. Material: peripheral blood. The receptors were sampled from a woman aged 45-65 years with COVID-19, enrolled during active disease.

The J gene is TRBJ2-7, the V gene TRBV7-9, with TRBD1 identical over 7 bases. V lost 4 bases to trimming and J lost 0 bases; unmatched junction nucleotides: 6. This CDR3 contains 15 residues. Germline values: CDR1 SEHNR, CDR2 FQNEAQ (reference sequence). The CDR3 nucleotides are TGTGCCAGCAGCTCCGGAAGGGACAGCTCCTACGAGCAGTACTTC. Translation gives CASSSGRDSSYEQYF. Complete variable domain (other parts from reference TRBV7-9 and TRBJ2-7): DTGVSQNPRHKITKRGQNVTFRCDPISEHNRLYWYRQTLGQGPEFLTYFQNEAQLEKSRLLSDRFSAERPKGSFSTLEIQRTEQGDSAMYLCASSSGRDSSYEQYFGPGTRLTVT.

In DNA, the CDR3 is TGTGCTAGTGGTTCCTCTGGCGGGATCTACAATGAGCAGTTCTTC. Protein: CASGSSGGIYNEQFF. This chain uses TRBV12-5 with TRBJ2-1, with D possibly being TRBD2 (6 bases). This CDR3 has 15 amino acids. Germline lookup yields CDR1 LGHNT and CDR2 FRNRAP. V was cut by 4 bases and J by 3 bases, with 13 bases left in between.

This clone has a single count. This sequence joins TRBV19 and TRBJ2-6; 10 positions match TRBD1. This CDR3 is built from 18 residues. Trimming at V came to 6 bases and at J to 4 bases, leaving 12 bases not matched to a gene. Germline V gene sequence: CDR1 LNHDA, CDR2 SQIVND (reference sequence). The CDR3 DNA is TGTGCCAGTAGGACAGACAGGGGGCCCCTGGGGGGGGCCAACGTCCTGACTTTC. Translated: CASRTDRGPLGGANVLTF.

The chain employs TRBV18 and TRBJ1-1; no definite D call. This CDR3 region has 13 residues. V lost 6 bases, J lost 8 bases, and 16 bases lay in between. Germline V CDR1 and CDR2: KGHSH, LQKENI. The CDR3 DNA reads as TGTGCCAGCTCTCAAGATCAGGCGTCCGAAGCTTTCTTT. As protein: CASSQDQASEAFF.

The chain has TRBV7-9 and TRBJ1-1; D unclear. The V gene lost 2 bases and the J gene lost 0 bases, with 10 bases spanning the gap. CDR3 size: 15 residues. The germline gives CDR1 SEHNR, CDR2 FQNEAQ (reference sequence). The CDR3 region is CASSLRDLLNTEAFF. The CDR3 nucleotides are TGTGCCAGCAGCTTACGAGATCTGCTGAACACTGAAGCTTTCTTT. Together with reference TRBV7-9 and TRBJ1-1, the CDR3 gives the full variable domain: DTGVSQNPRHKITKRGQNVTFRCDPISEHNRLYWYRQTLGQGPEFLTYFQNEAQLEKSRLLSDRFSAERPKGSFSTLEIQRTEQGDSAMYLCASSLRDLLNTEAFFGQGTRLTVV.

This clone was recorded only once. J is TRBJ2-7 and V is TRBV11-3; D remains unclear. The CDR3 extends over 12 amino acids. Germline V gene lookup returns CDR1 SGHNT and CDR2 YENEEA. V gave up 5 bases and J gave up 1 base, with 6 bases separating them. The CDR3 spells CASSIPSYEQYF. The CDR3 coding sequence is TGTGCCAGCAGCATTCCTTCCTACGAGCAGTACTTC.

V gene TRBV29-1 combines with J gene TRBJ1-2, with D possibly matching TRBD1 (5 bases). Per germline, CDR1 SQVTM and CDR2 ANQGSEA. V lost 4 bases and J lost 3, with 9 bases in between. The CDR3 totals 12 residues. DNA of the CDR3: TGCAGCGTTGGACAGAAAGACTATGGCTACACCTTC. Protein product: CSVGQKDYGYTF.

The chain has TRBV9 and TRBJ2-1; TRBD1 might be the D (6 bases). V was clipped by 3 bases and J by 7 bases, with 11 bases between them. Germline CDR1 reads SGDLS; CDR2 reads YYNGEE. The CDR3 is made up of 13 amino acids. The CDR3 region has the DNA TGTGCCAGCAGCGCGACAGGCTTAAATGAGCAGTTCTTC. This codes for CASSATGLNEQFF.

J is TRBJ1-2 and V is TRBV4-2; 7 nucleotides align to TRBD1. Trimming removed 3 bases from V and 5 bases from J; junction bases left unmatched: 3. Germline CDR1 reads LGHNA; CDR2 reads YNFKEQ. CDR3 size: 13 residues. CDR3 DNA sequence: TGTGCCAGCAGCCAGGGGGGACAGTATGGCTACACCTTC. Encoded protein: CASSQGGQYGYTF.

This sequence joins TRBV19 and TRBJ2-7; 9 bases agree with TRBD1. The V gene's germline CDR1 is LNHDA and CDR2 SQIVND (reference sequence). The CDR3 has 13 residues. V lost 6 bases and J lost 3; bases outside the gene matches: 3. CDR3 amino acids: CASSRQGGYEQYF. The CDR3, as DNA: TGTGCCAGTAGCCGACAGGGGGGCTACGAGCAGTACTTC.

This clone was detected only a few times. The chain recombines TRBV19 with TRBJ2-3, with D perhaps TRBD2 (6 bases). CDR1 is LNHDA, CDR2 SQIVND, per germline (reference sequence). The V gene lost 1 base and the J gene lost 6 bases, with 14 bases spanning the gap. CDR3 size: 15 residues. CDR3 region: CASSIVGGTQDTQYF. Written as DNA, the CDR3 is TGTGCCAGTAGTATAGTGGGAGGAACGCAGGATACGCAGTATTTT.

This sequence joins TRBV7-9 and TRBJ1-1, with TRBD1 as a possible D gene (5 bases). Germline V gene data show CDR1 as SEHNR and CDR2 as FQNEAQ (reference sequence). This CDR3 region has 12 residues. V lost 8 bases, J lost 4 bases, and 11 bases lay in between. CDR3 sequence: CASVQGGTEAFF. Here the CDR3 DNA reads TGTGCCAGCGTCCAGGGTGGCACTGAAGCTTTCTTT.

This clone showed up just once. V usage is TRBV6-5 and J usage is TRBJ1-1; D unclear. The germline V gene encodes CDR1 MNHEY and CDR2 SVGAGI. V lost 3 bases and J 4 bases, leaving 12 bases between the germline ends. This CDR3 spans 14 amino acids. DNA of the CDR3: TGTGCCAGCAGTTATAGTGCACAGATCACTGAAGCTTTCTTT. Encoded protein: CASSYSAQITEAFF.

CDR3 sequence: CACPRLTGELFF. CDR3 nucleotide sequence: TGTGCCTGTCCTAGATTGACCGGGGAGCTGTTTTTT. The J gene is TRBJ2-2, the V gene TRBV12-3 or TRBV12-4; unclear D gene. V lost 11 bases to trimming and J lost 5 bases, with 12 bases between them. CDR3 length: 12 residues.

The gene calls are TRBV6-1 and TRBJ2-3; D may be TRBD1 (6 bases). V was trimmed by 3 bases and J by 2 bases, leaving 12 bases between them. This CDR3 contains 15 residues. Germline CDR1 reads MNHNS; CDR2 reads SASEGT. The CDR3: CASSEDSFATDTQYF. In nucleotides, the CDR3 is TGTGCCAGCAGTGAGGACAGCTTTGCCACAGATACGCAGTATTTT.

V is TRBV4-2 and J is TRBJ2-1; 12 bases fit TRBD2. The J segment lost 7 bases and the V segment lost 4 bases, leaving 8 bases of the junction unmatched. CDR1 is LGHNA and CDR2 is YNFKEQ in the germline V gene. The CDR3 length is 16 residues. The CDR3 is CASSLDLAGGMNEQFF. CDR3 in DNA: TGTGCCAGCAGCCTAGATCTAGCGGGGGGGATGAATGAGCAGTTCTTC.

The CDR3 loop is CASNRVGQYEAFF. The CDR3 coding sequence is TGTGCCAGCAACCGAGTGGGGCAGTATGAAGCTTTCTTT. The chain carries TRBV2 and TRBJ1-1; the D gene is possibly TRBD1 (5 bases). The CDR3 is 13 amino acids. V dropped 7 bases and J dropped 7 bases, with 16 bases sitting between them. The V gene's germline CDR1 is SNHLY and CDR2 FYNNEI.

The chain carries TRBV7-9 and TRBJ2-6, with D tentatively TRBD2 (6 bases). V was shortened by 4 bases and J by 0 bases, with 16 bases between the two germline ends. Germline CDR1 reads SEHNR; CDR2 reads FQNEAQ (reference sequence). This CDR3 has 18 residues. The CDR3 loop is CASSWTPGASSGANVLTF. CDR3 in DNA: TGTGCCAGCAGCTGGACTCCGGGAGCTAGCTCTGGGGCCAACGTCCTGACTTTC.